The 3 T cell receptor beta chains reported below all come from one sample, sequenced in a study of CD8 T cells in ankylosing spondylitis. Study-wide results and caveats: One TCR beta motif, made up of seven to nine highly homologous variants, appeared characteristic of ankylosing spondylitis blood.

Antigen specificity for these receptors is unknown. TCRdb processed the 5' RACE reads anew with MiXCR; each CDR3 protein has one entry. The repertoire consists of 650,000 to 800,000 distinct CDR3 sequences, with roughly 20% occurring once and the leading ten covering 15% to 20%. Material for sequencing was blood, either unsorted or a sorted T cell fraction (not recorded which). The source of these receptors is a male donor with ankylosing spondylitis.

This chain uses TRBV6-1 with TRBJ1-6, with 7 bases matching TRBD1. Germline CDR1 and CDR2: MNHNS and SASEGT. Unmatched junction bases numbered 3, after V lost 8 bases and J lost 5 bases. CDR3 length: 13 amino acids. CDR3 amino acids: CASGQAHNSPLHF. CDR3 bases: TGTGCCAGCGGACAGGCCCATAATTCACCCCTCCACTTT.

In its sample, this clonotype was seen a few times. This rearrangement joins TRBV12-3 or TRBV12-4 to TRBJ2-1; 13 bases match TRBD2. The CDR3 is made up of 17 amino acids. Trimming cost V 5 bases and J 7 bases; bases outside gene matches: 11. The CDR3 sequence: CASSQPGLAGRRNEQFF. The CDR3 nucleotides are TGTGCCAGCAGTCAACCGGGACTAGCGGGGCGGCGGAATGAGCAGTTCTTC.

The rearrangement uses TRBV12-3 or TRBV12-4 and TRBJ1-3; D gene uncertain. The CDR3 loop spans 13 amino acids. The V end was cut by 8 bases, the J end by 4 bases, with 12 bases between. The CDR3 reads CASGTNYGNTIYF. CDR3 coding DNA: TGTGCCAGCGGAACTAATTACGGAAACACCATATATTTT.